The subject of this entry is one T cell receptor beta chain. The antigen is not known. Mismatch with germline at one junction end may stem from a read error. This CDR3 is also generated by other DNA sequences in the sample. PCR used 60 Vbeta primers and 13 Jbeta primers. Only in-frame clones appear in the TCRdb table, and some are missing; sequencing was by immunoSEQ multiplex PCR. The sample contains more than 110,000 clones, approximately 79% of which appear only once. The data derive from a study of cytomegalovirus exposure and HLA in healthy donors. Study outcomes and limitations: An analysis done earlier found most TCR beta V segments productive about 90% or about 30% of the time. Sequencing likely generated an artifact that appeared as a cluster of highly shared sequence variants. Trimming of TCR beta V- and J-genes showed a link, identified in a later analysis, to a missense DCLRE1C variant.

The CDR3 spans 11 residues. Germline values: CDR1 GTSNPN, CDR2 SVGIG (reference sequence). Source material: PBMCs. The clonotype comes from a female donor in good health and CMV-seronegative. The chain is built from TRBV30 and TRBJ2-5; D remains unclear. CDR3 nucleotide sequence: TGTCCCTGTCCTCACGGCGGCACCCAGTACTTC. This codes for CPCPHGGTQYF.